Below, 23 T cell receptor beta chains from the same sample are listed, as sequenced in a study of graft-versus-host responses after intestinal transplantation (TCRdb year 2021). To isolate intraepithelial and lamina propria lymphocytes from graft specimens, dithiothreitol, EDTA incubations and collagenase D digestion were used. The library was prepared using the immunoSEQ multiplex PCR assay. This immuneACCESS table, as held by TCRdb, lists in-frame sequences with V and J called but not all clones. Of the missing ones, under half trace to an unresolved V gene in checked studies; the others have no known cause. The sample profile shows about 37,000 clones; approximately 86% of them were found once. The ten most abundant clones make up roughly 18% of the sample. The specimen was ileum tissue, collected 204 days after intestinal transplant. The receptors were sampled from a human patient who received an intestinal transplant, so some T cells may come from the graft donor.

This clone was observed once. The chain has TRBV7-6 and TRBJ2-1, with D perhaps matching TRBD1 (5 bases). Looked up from germline, CDR1 is SGHVS and CDR2 is FNYEAQ. Deletions cut 5 bases from V and 16 bases from J, with 15 bases between. This CDR3 has 11 amino acids. CDR3 coding DNA: TGTGCCAGCAGCCGCGGACAAGCTATCTTCTTC. Its protein is CASSRGQAIFF.

The chain uses TRBV2 and TRBJ2-1; 11 bases fit TRBD1. This CDR3 is 15 amino acids long. Germline lookup yields CDR1 SNHLY and CDR2 FYNNEI. V shed 5 bases and J 8 bases; nucleotides not matched to a gene: 8. The CDR3 region has the DNA TGTGCCAGCAGTCACGGACAGGGGGCGCCCGATGAGCAGTTCTTC. It specifies CASSHGQGAPDEQFF.

This clone has a handful of counts. The V call is TRBV2, the J call TRBJ1-6; D possibly corresponds to TRBD1 (5 bases). V lost 7 bases and J lost 15, with 22 bases in between. The germline V gene has CDR1 SNHLY and CDR2 FYNNEI. There are 14 residues in the CDR3. CDR3 coding DNA: TGTGCCAGCAAGTTTTGGGACCGAGATCCAATCCTCCACTTT. Its translation: CASKFWDRDPILHF.

The chain links TRBV6-1 to TRBJ2-3; 13 nucleotides align to TRBD2. With V trimmed by 2 bases and J by 6 bases, 11 bases remained unmatched. The germline V gene encodes CDR1 MNHNS and CDR2 SASEGT. The CDR3 contains 18 residues. Here the CDR3 DNA reads TGTGCCAGCAGTGAACTCGCAAGACTAGCGGGGGGCCGGGATACGCAGTATTTT. As protein: CASSELARLAGGRDTQYF.

V is TRBV5-4 and J is TRBJ2-7; TRBD1 might be the D (5 bases). Germline CDR1 and CDR2: SGHNT and YYREEE (reference sequence). Trimming stripped 4 bases from V and 0 bases from J, with 11 bases between. CDR3 length equals 14 residues. CDR3 residues: CASSPRVSSYEQYF. For the CDR3, the DNA is TGTGCCAGCAGCCCCAGGGTCAGCTCCTACGAGCAGTACTTC.

The chain joins TRBV2 to TRBJ2-1; TRBD2 matches 10 bases. The CDR3 is 17 residues long. V dropped 0 bases and J dropped 4; count of bases not matched to a gene: 6. Germline assignment: CDR1 SNHLY and CDR2 FYNNEI. As DNA, the CDR3 is TGTGCCAGCAGTGAAGCCTTAGGACTAGCGGTTTACAATGAGCAGTTCTTC. It specifies CASSEALGLAVYNEQFF.

The rearrangement uses TRBV19 and TRBJ2-5; 7 nucleotides line up with TRBD2. The CDR3 length is 14 residues. With V trimmed by 5 bases and J by 2 bases, 5 bases remained unmatched. CDR1 LNHDA and CDR2 SQIVND come from the germline V gene (reference sequence). The CDR3 is CASSSLAVQETQYF. In nucleotides, the CDR3 is TGTGCCAGTAGTTCCCTAGCGGTACAAGAGACCCAGTACTTC. The full variable domain, with the rest looked up from reference TRBV19 and TRBJ2-5, is DGGITQSPKYLFRKEGQNVTLSCEQNLNHDAMYWYRQDPGQGLRLIYYSQIVNDFQKGDIAEGYSVSREKKESFPLTVTSAQKNPTAFYLCASSSLAVQETQYFGPGTRLLVL.

The chain couples TRBV7-2 to TRBJ2-1, with 7 positions matching TRBD2. There are 15 residues in the CDR3. Germline-derived CDR1 and CDR2 are SGHTA and FQGNSA. The J segment lost 0 bases and the V segment lost 8 bases, leaving 7 bases of the junction unmatched. CDR3 in amino acids: CASSVAGNSYNEQFF. CDR3 bases: TGTGCCAGCTCGGTAGCGGGTAACTCCTACAATGAGCAGTTCTTC.

This rearrangement joins TRBV6-5 to TRBJ1-4; D ambiguous. The CDR3 runs to 14 residues. The V and J ends lost 4 bases and 3 bases respectively, with 9 bases between them. Germline values: CDR1 MNHEY, CDR2 SVGAGI. The DNA for the CDR3 is TGTGCCAGCAGTTTAGACCGCGCTAATGAAAAACTGTTTTTT. Its translation is CASSLDRANEKLFF.

This chain connects TRBV28 to TRBJ1-5; 7 nucleotides agree with TRBD1. V shed 1 base and J 0 bases; nucleotides not matched to a gene: 9. Germline V gene sequence: CDR1 MDHEN, CDR2 SYDVKM. The CDR3 is 18 amino acids. The CDR3 loop is CASSLSSWDSYSNQPQHF. CDR3 nucleotide sequence: TGTGCCAGCAGTTTATCCTCGTGGGACAGTTATAGCAATCAGCCCCAGCATTTT.

The chain uses TRBV6-6 and TRBJ2-5; 8 bases agree with TRBD2. There are 15 residues in the CDR3. The V and J ends lost 2 bases and 2 bases, in that order; junction bases with no gene match: 4. Germline V gives CDR1 MNHNY, CDR2 SVGAGI (reference sequence). CDR3 nucleotides: TGTGCCAGCAGTTACGGCCGGGGGGGACAAGAGACCCAGTACTTC. Amino acids: CASSYGRGGQETQYF.

The V call is TRBV9, the J call TRBJ2-3; D is unclear. This CDR3 region has 12 residues. V dropped 0 bases and J dropped 4 bases, with 3 bases sitting between them. CDR1 is SGDLS and CDR2 is YYNGEE in the germline V gene. The CDR3 reads CASSVAPDTQYF. The CDR3 nucleotides are TGTGCCAGCAGCGTAGCCCCAGATACGCAGTATTTT.

V usage is TRBV5-4 and J usage is TRBJ1-2, with 8 bases fitting TRBD1. The CDR3 covers 13 residues. V lost 5 bases to trimming and J lost 7 bases; unmatched junction nucleotides: 7. CDR1 and CDR2 (germline): SGHNT, YYREEE (reference sequence). The CDR3 protein is CASSPTGEAGYTF. The DNA of the CDR3 is TGTGCCAGCAGTCCGACAGGGGAGGCTGGCTACACCTTC.

The chain couples TRBV5-1 to TRBJ2-7, with 10 nucleotides matching TRBD2. The CDR3 length is 16 residues. The J segment lost 1 base and the V segment lost 4 bases, leaving 8 bases of the junction unmatched. The V gene's germline CDR1 is SGHRS and CDR2 YFSETQ. Written as DNA, the CDR3 is TGCGCCAGCAGCCTGGGATCTAGCGGGGGTTCCTACGAGCAGTACTTC. It is translated as CASSLGSSGGSYEQYF.

The genes are TRBV19 and TRBJ2-7, with D possibly matching TRBD1 (6 bases). This CDR3 is 13 amino acids long. V shed 5 bases and J shed 2 bases, with 10 bases lying between them. Germline V lookup: CDR1 LNHDA, CDR2 SQIVND (reference sequence). CDR3 sequence reads: CASSPTGAYEQYF. The CDR3 region has the DNA TGTGCCAGTAGTCCGACAGGCGCCTACGAGCAGTACTTC.

In nucleotides, the CDR3 is TGTGCCAGTAGGGACAGGGGATGGGATGAAAAACTGTTTTTT. It is translated as CASRDRGWDEKLFF. The rearrangement links TRBV19 to TRBJ1-4; the match to TRBD1 covers 9 bases. Germline lookup yields CDR1 LNHDA and CDR2 SQIVND (reference sequence). This CDR3 is 14 amino acids long. The V and J ends lost 6 bases and 6 bases, in that order; junction bases with no gene match: 5.

This clone was counted once. The gene calls are TRBV7-3 and TRBJ2-1; D is unresolved. CDR3 length: 11 residues. Germline V gives CDR1 SGHTA, CDR2 FQGTGA. Trimming stripped 2 bases from V and 7 bases from J, with 3 bases between. CDR3 coding DNA: TGTGCCAGCAGCTTAGGGAATGAGCAGTTCTTC. Its protein product is CASSLGNEQFF.

This chain links TRBV4-1 with TRBJ1-5; TRBD1 matches 8 bases. The CDR3 spans 15 residues. Germline V gene data show CDR1 as MGHRA and CDR2 as YSYEKL. With 4 bases clipped from V and 1 base from J, the junction kept 3 bases outside the gene matches. In DNA, the CDR3 is TGCGCCAGCAGCCGACAGGGGTTGAGCAATCAGCCCCAGCATTTT. This translates into CASSRQGLSNQPQHF.

The chain combines TRBV6-5 with TRBJ2-7, with 7 positions matching TRBD2. Germline CDR1 and CDR2: MNHEY and SVGAGI. The CDR3 totals 15 residues. J was trimmed by 0 bases and V by 0 bases; bases with no gene match: 2. In DNA form, the CDR3 reads TGTGCCAGCAGTTACTCGGGGGGGGACTCCTACGAGCAGTACTTC. Translated, it gives CASSYSGGDSYEQYF.

The rearrangement joins TRBV7-2 to TRBJ1-5, with D maybe TRBD1 (6 bases). From germline, CDR1 is SGHTA and CDR2 FQGNSA. Trimming removed 2 bases from V and 2 bases from J, with 16 bases in between. The CDR3 extends over 17 amino acids. The CDR3 nucleotides read TGTGCCAGCAGCTTAATCGCCAGGGGAGGCCGCAATCAGCCCCAGCATTTT. Protein product: CASSLIARGGRNQPQHF.

This clone was recorded once. The V call is TRBV19, the J call TRBJ2-2; D gene unclear. The V end was cut by 0 bases, the J end by 5 bases, with 13 bases between. The CDR3 has 16 amino acids. CDR1 and CDR2 (germline): LNHDA, SQIVND (reference sequence). CDR3 amino acids: CASSIDDLRETGELFF. The CDR3 nucleotides are TGTGCCAGTAGTATAGACGACCTGCGAGAAACCGGGGAGCTGTTTTTT.

J is TRBJ2-2 and V is TRBV28; D remains unclear. The CDR3 runs to 12 residues. Trimming pared 6 bases from V and 3 bases from J, leaving 5 bases between. The germline CDR1 and CDR2 sequences are MDHEN and SYDVKM. The CDR3 sequence is CASSLDTGELFF. CDR3 DNA: TGTGCCAGCAGCCTAGACACCGGGGAGCTGTTTTTT.

The rearrangement uses TRBV11-2 and TRBJ2-7; 7 nucleotides line up with TRBD2. Germline values: CDR1 SGHAT, CDR2 FQNNGV. The length of the CDR3 is 16 residues. Trimming removed 2 bases from V and 0 bases from J; junction bases left unmatched: 7. The DNA of the CDR3 is TGTGCCAGCAGCTTACGGGCTAGCGGTGCCTCCTACGAGCAGTACTTC. Protein: CASSLRASGASYEQYF.